This T cell receptor (beta chain) was sequenced during a study of blood T cell repertoires in COVID-19. For the study at large: The samples span acute and convalescent COVID-19 from the United States, Italy and Spain. T cells, B-cell-depleted T cells, or PBMCs provided the cDNA or gDNA that served as material.

Under the authors' procedure: By means of reference gene primer amplification, nucleated cell counts were estimated. TCRdb's table, derived via immunoSEQ multiplex PCR, lists solely in-frame clones and lacks some. The DNA gave D and trimming, while V, J and clone size come from that table. In the table there are roughly 33,000 clones, more than 85% of which are singletons. This CDR3 has 11 amino acids. Trimming took off 8 bases at V and 10 bases at J, with 14 bases between the two ends. Per germline, CDR1 SNHLY and CDR2 FYNNEI. The sequenced sample was peripheral blood. This clonotype was sampled from a human donor in a cohort sampled during active COVID-19. The chain has TRBV2 and TRBJ1-1; D is possibly TRBD1 (5 bases). The CDR3 sequence is CASGGASRAFF. For the CDR3, the DNA is TGTGCCAGCGGAGGGGCGAGCCGAGCTTTCTTT.